The present entry profiles one T cell receptor beta chain with its context. The antigen is undetermined. The data derive from a study of vaccination and CD4 T cells after COVID-19. Trimming cost V 0 bases and J 5 bases, with 19 bases left between them. The CDR3 consists of 17 residues. CDR1 and CDR2 (germline): MNHEY, SVGEGT. The time point denotes: late sampling 161 to 241 days after vaccination in a few convalescent patients. Indicated treatment: roughly 10-day PBMC culture with coronavirus spike peptide pools or control peptides (ViraFEST assay). Researchers used the Oncomine TCR Beta short-read assay to sequence DNA from cultured CD4+ T cells. TCRdb reanalysed the PCR reads using MiXCR and keeps one entry per CDR3 protein. Altogether around 17,000 distinct CDR3 sequences are present, around 47% being singletons, with the ten largest covering 20% to 25%.

This specimen consisted of CD4+ T cells from blood, cultured in vitro, obtained about 7 months after SARS-CoV-2 vaccination. The chain has TRBV6-2 or TRBV6-3 and TRBJ2-5; TRBD1 might be the D (6 bases). The clonotype was recovered from a human donor who had recovered from COVID-19. This chain's CDR3 is CASSYSMNRERRETQYF. CDR3 nucleotides: TGTGCCAGCAGTTACTCGATGAACAGGGAGAGGCGGGAGACCCAGTACTTC.